This T cell receptor beta chain was identified in a study of T-cell memory formation after mild COVID-19. Study-wide results and limits: Most CD4+ clones that shrank were in CM and EM, while CD8+ ones turned up in EMRA.

Via MiXCR, TCRdb re-called the 5' RACE reads, giving one row per CDR3 protein. This table holds around 200,000 distinct CDR3 sequences, roughly 18% found once. Regarding this clonotype: Its cognate antigen is unknown.

The length of the CDR3 is 13 residues. V was shortened by 3 bases and J by 7 bases, with 12 bases between the two germline ends. This clonotype originated in a man younger than 30 who had mild COVID-19 (a few samples of this study predate the infection). Cell type and time point are not known. This rearrangement joins TRBV12-3 or TRBV12-4 to TRBJ1-2; possible D gene TRBD1, 5 bases. The sequenced material came from PBMCs or a T cell subset sorted from them (not recorded which). The CDR3 region has the DNA TGTGCCAGCAGTTTTCATAAGAGGGGTGGCTACACCTTC. It specifies CASSFHKRGGYTF.